The next 16 T cell receptor beta chains were all read from a single sample in a study of cytomegalovirus exposure and HLA in healthy donors. Use of 60 Vbeta and 13 Jbeta primers characterized the PCR. Libraries were prepared by immunoSEQ multiplex PCR; TCRdb keeps only in-frame clonotypes and omits some of them. This table holds fewer than 200,000 clones, roughly 73% found once. Sequenced sample: PBMCs. The receptors here all came from a woman aged 30 to 39 in good health and CMV-seronegative.

This clone was detected once. The DNA for the CDR3 is TGTGCCAGCTCTACGGGGGGCGACGAGCAGTACTTC. Protein: CASSTGGDEQYF. J is TRBJ2-7 and V is TRBV18; tentative D call: TRBD2 (7 bases). Germline V gives CDR1 KGHSH, CDR2 LQKENI. Trimming took off 6 bases at V and 5 bases at J, with 11 bases between the two ends. The CDR3 has 12 residues.

This clone turned up a few times. V usage is TRBV27 and J usage is TRBJ2-5, with 8 bases fitting TRBD2. Trimming removed 4 bases from V and 5 bases from J; junction bases left unmatched: 12. The CDR3 length is 16 residues. Germline CDR1 is MNHEY and CDR2 is SMNVEV (reference sequence). CDR3 region: CASSYNFGRARETQYF. The CDR3 nucleotides are TGTGCCAGCAGTTACAATTTCGGGAGGGCTCGGGAGACCCAGTACTTC.

This clone was observed a handful of times. V gene TRBV2 combines with J gene TRBJ1-2, with TRBD1 matching 8 bases. V was clipped by 6 bases and J by 12 bases; unmatched bases: 9. Germline V gene lookup returns CDR1 SNHLY and CDR2 FYNNEI. The CDR3 has 12 residues. CDR3 nucleotides: TGTGCCAGCAGCACCCGGACAGGGACCCACACCTTC. Translated, it gives CASSTRTGTHTF.

Note on this clone: This CDR3 is also generated by other DNA sequences in the sample. J is TRBJ1-1 and V is TRBV29-1; 8 positions match TRBD1. After removal of 6 bases from V and 5 bases from J, the junction contained 5 bases not matched to a gene. CDR1 and CDR2 (germline): SQVTM, ANQGSEA. CDR3 length equals 12 residues. The CDR3 sequence: CSVLQGGTEAFF. As DNA, the CDR3 is TGCAGCGTCCTACAGGGGGGAACTGAAGCTTTCTTT.

The sample holds a few counts of this clone. This chain joins TRBV29-1 and TRBJ2-7; 9 positions agree with TRBD1. The J segment lost 3 bases and the V segment lost 0 bases, leaving 6 bases of the junction unmatched. CDR1 SQVTM and CDR2 ANQGSEA come from the germline V gene. CDR3 length equals 15 residues. CDR3 protein: CSVEDEDRGVYEQYF. CDR3 sequence (DNA): TGCAGCGTTGAAGACGAGGACAGGGGTGTCTACGAGCAGTACTTC.

The chain has TRBV5-1 and TRBJ2-1, with 11 bases fitting TRBD2. CDR1 and CDR2 (germline): SGHRS, YFSETQ. V dropped 3 bases and J dropped 7; count of bases not matched to a gene: 6. This CDR3 contains 15 residues. CDR3 amino acids: CASSSLAGVGNEQFF. The CDR3 DNA is TGCGCCAGCAGCTCACTAGCGGGAGTAGGAAATGAGCAGTTCTTC.

As DNA, the CDR3 is TGTGCCTGCGGGACAGGGGTCCACGAGCAGTACTTC. The encoded protein is CACGTGVHEQYF. The V gene is TRBV27, the J gene TRBJ2-7; TRBD1 agrees at 10 bases. CDR3 length: 12 residues. The germline V gene has CDR1 MNHEY and CDR2 SMNVEV (reference sequence). V trimming: 11 bases; J trimming: 5 bases; junction bases outside the gene matches: 6.

The rearrangement joins TRBV27 to TRBJ1-5; D is possibly TRBD1 (6 bases). V was clipped by 6 bases and J by 3 bases, with 15 bases between them. The CDR3 consists of 15 residues. The germline gives CDR1 MNHEY, CDR2 SMNVEV (reference sequence). The CDR3 region is CASRPYTGNNQPQHF. CDR3 coding DNA: TGTGCCAGCAGACCCTACACAGGGAACAATCAGCCCCAGCATTTT.

The chain employs TRBV4-2 and TRBJ1-1, with a weak D call TRBD1 (6 bases). V dropped 4 bases and J dropped 8 bases, with 20 bases sitting between them. The germline V gene has CDR1 LGHNA and CDR2 YNFKEQ. The CDR3 sequence is 15 residues long. The CDR3 DNA is TGTGCCAGCAGCCCATCCGGAACAGGGAGAGAGGAAGCTTTCTTT. Its translation: CASSPSGTGREEAFF.

The rearrangement uses TRBV4-3 and TRBJ1-4; D is possibly TRBD1 (5 bases). This CDR3 has 16 residues. V lost 0 bases and J 8 bases, leaving 16 bases between the germline ends. The germline V gene has CDR1 LGHNA and CDR2 YSLEER. The CDR3 loop is CASSQDLGGTEEKLFF. The CDR3 bases are TGCGCCAGCAGCCAAGACCTCGGCGGGACCGAGGAAAAACTGTTTTTT.

This clone was seen a handful of times. Written as DNA, the CDR3 is TGTGCCAGCAGCTTCCCGACAGGGGGCGGGGGGGAGACCCAGTACTTC. Its protein product is CASSFPTGGGGETQYF. The V gene is TRBV7-6, the J gene TRBJ2-5; TRBD1 matches at 10 bases. Germline CDR1 reads SGHVS; CDR2 reads FNYEAQ. V was pared by 3 bases and J by 5 bases, with 9 bases of the junction left unmatched. This CDR3 spans 16 amino acids. The entire variable domain, with the rest obtained from reference TRBV7-6 and TRBJ2-5, is as follows: GAGVSQSPRYKVTKRGQDVALRCDPISGHVSLYWYRQALGQGPEFLTYFNYEAQQDKSGLPNDRFSAERPEGSISTLTIQRTEQRDSAMYRCASSFPTGGGGETQYFGPGTRLLVL.

The V and J genes are TRBV4-3 and TRBJ2-1, with TRBD2 as a possible D gene (5 bases). Per germline, CDR1 LGHNA and CDR2 YSLEER. This CDR3 has 18 amino acids. Trimming left V 0 bases short and J 0 bases short, with 15 bases between. The CDR3 sequence: CASSQDGIGVSSYNEQFF. Written as DNA, the CDR3 is TGCGCCAGCAGCCAAGATGGGATCGGGGTAAGCTCCTACAATGAGCAGTTCTTC.

This clone was detected a few times. CDR3 loop: CASSTGAAGGPYEQYF. CDR3 in DNA: TGTGCCAGTAGTACCGGGGCAGCGGGAGGGCCATACGAGCAGTACTTC. The chain joins TRBV19 to TRBJ2-7; 10 nucleotides align to TRBD2. The CDR3 runs to 16 residues. Germline values: CDR1 LNHDA, CDR2 SQIVND (reference sequence). Trimming removed 4 bases from V and 4 bases from J; junction bases left unmatched: 10.

The CDR3 protein is CASSPAVYGYTF. The CDR3 DNA reads TGTGCCAGCAGTCCGGCGGTCTATGGCTACACCTTC. V and J are TRBV28 and TRBJ1-2; no clear D. The CDR3 length is 12 residues. The V gene's germline CDR1 is MDHEN and CDR2 SYDVKM. With 5 bases removed from V and 4 bases from J, the gap between germline ends came to 8 bases.

The chain couples TRBV6-1 to TRBJ2-3, with D tentatively TRBD2 (5 bases). The germline CDR1 and CDR2 sequences are MNHNS and SASEGT. Trimming took 8 bases from V and 6 from J, leaving 21 bases between them. The CDR3 covers 15 residues. CDR3 amino acids: CASSRTLTYPDTQYF. DNA of the CDR3: TGTGCCAGCTCCCGGACTCTAACGTATCCCGATACGCAGTATTTT.

The chain links TRBV30 to TRBJ2-7; the D gene is possibly TRBD1 (5 bases). The CDR3 has 13 amino acids. Trimming removed 0 bases at V and 6 bases at J, with 12 bases between. Germline CDR1 reads GTSNPN; CDR2 reads SVGIG (reference sequence). The CDR3 coding sequence is TGTGCCTGGAGTGTATTCCAGGGAAGCGAGCAGTACTTC. As protein: CAWSVFQGSEQYF.